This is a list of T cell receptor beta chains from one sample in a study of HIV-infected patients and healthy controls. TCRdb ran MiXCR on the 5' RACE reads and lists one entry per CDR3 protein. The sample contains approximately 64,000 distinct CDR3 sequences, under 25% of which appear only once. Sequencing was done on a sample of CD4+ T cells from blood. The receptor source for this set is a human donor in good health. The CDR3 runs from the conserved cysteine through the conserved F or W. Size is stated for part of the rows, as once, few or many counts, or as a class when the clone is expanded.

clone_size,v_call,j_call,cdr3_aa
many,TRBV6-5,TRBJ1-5,CASSYARGNQPQHF
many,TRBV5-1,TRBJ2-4,CASSLLGAKNIQYF
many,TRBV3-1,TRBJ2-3,CASSRGTSLSTDTQYF
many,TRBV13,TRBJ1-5,CASSLGRRLRPQHF
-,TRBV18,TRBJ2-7,CASSLSGTNYEQYF
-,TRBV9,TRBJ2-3,CASSEPSGTDTQYF
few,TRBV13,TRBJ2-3,CASSFSPGTTDTQYF
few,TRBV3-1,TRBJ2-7,CASSQDRTGTGGSYEQYF
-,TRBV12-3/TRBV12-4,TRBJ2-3,CASSLLRGDTQYF
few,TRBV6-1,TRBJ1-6,CASSEVWQENSPLHF
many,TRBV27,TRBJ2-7,CASRETGGEQYF
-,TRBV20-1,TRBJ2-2,CSARDITGELFF
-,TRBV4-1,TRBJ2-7,CASSRRQAAGQDNSYEQYF
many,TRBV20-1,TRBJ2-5,CSAWGGGGLYIETQYF
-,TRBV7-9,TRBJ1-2,CASSPGSANYGYTF
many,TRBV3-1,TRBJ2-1,CASSQASYNEQFF
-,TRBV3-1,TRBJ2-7,CASSQGFSLAGVSGEQYF
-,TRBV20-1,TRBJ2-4,CSARRGAPKNIQYF
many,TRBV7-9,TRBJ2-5,CASSQRLAIQETQYF
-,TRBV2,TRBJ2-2,CASRLQGTTGELFF
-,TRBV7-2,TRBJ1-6,CASSFTGARGSNRVPSYNSPLHF
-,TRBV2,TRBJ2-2,CASRDRSNTGELFF
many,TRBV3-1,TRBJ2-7,CASSQTSGTSYEQYF
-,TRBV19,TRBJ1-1,CASSIVKPGNTEAFF
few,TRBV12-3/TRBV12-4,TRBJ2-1,CASTRYGTSGLDEQFF
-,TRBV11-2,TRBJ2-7,CASSLDLSAQGYEQYF
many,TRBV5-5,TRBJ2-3,CASSPPLTDTQYF
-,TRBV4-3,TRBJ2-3,CASSQDGFAGPGDTQYF
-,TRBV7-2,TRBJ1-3,CASSPQPGGGNTIYF
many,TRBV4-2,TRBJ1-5,CASSPGTGLNQPQHF
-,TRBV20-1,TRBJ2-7,CSAIPGQGYYEQYF
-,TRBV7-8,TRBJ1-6,CASSLIFYGTDPSPLHF
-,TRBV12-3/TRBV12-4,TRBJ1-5,CASSLRYGTGPQPQHF
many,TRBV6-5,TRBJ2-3,CASSYSGGLGTDTQYF
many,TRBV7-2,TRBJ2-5,CASSLGLAGETQYF
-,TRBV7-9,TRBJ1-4,CASSAQGANEKLFF
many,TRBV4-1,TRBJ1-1,CASSLGSGTEAFF
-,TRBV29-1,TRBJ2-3,CSVEGPLSNTQYF
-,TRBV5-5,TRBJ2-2,CASSLFGTENTGELFF
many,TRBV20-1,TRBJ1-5,CSADRGAGQPQHF
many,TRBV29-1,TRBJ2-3,CSVVRLAGGSSTDTQYF
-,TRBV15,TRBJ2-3,CATSRAGGFPDTQYF
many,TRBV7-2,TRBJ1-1,CASSLELNTEAFF
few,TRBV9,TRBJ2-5,CASSLGRGEETQYF
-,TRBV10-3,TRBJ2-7,CAISELAGAYEQYF
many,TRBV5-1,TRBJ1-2,CASSLEGHGYTF
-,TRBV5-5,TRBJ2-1,CASSLRTSYNEQFF